These 21 T cell receptor beta chains were all obtained from the same sample, sequenced in a study of T-cell memory formation after mild COVID-19. MiXCR, applied by TCRdb to the 5' RACE reads, yields one record per CDR3 protein. The sample has about 340,000 distinct CDR3 sequences; approximately 15% are singletons. The sequenced sample consisted of PBMCs or a T cell subset sorted from them (not recorded which). Source of these receptors: a man younger than 35 who had mild COVID-19 (a few samples of this study predate the infection). Cell type and time point are not known.

This sequence joins TRBV5-5 and TRBJ2-2; 7 bases align to TRBD2. The CDR3 contains 13 residues. CDR1 SGHKS and CDR2 YYEKEE come from the germline V gene (reference sequence). V shed 7 bases, J shed 5 bases, and the junction held 5 bases outside the gene matches. The CDR3 loop reads CASLWGGTGELFF. CDR3 in DNA: TGTGCCAGCCTTTGGGGGGGAACCGGGGAGCTGTTTTTT.

V gene TRBV3-1 combines with J gene TRBJ1-1; D gene unclear. This CDR3 region has 13 residues. V lost 5 bases to trimming and J lost 3 bases, with 10 bases between them. Germline CDR1 and CDR2: LGHDT and YNNKEL (reference sequence). The CDR3 here is CASSSDGDTEAFF. The CDR3 DNA reads TGTGCCAGCAGCTCCGACGGTGACACTGAAGCTTTCTTT.

The rearrangement uses TRBV9 and TRBJ1-2, with D uncertain. The CDR3 totals 12 residues. The germline V gene has CDR1 SGDLS and CDR2 YYNGEE. The ends were cut back, 3 bases at V and 7 bases at J, with 10 bases in the middle. The CDR3 region is CASSADPGGYTF. The CDR3 DNA sequence: TGTGCCAGCAGCGCTGATCCGGGTGGCTACACCTTC.

The chain recombines TRBV7-3 with TRBJ2-3; 8 nucleotides line up with TRBD2. The trim removed 5 bases at V and 4 bases at J, leaving 8 bases unmatched. Germline V gives CDR1 SGHTA, CDR2 FQGTGA. The CDR3 runs to 15 residues. CDR3 DNA sequence: TGTGCCAGCAGCCCAGGGCGGGGGGCGGCAGATACGCAGTATTTT. The encoded protein is CASSPGRGAADTQYF.

The table lists this clonotype with a few counts. V usage is TRBV6-5 and J usage is TRBJ1-1, with no clear D. This CDR3 spans 14 amino acids. V lost 7 bases, J lost 8 bases, and 20 bases lay in between. Germline V CDR1 and CDR2: MNHEY, SVGAGI. CDR3 protein: CASTLARVGGEAFF. CDR3 in DNA: TGTGCCAGCACCCTAGCCCGGGTTGGAGGAGAAGCTTTCTTT.

This clonotype was observed a handful of times. This chain connects TRBV5-1 to TRBJ1-6; D is possibly TRBD1 (5 bases). CDR1 and CDR2 (germline): SGHRS, YFSETQ. The CDR3 is made up of 15 amino acids. V dropped 3 bases and J dropped 9 bases, with 16 bases sitting between them. The CDR3 sequence is CASSSGTQGSSPLHF. The CDR3 DNA reads as TGCGCCAGCAGCTCGGGGACCCAAGGAAGTTCACCCCTCCACTTT.

The gene calls are TRBV28 and TRBJ1-4; weak D call: TRBD1 (6 bases). CDR3 length: 13 residues. V lost 9 bases to trimming and J lost 3 bases, with 11 bases between them. CDR1 is MDHEN and CDR2 is SYDVKM in the germline V gene. The CDR3: CASTGPANEKLFF. For the CDR3, the DNA is TGTGCCAGTACAGGGCCGGCTAATGAAAAACTGTTTTTT.

This clonotype turned up a few times. The chain joins TRBV9 to TRBJ1-2; D might be TRBD1 (6 bases). Germline CDR1 and CDR2: SGDLS and YYNGEE. V was trimmed by 0 bases and J by 8 bases, leaving 11 bases between them. The CDR3 is 13 residues long. The CDR3 DNA follows: TGTGCCAGCAGCGTAGGGGCAGGGGACGGCTACACCTTC. Translating it yields CASSVGAGDGYTF.

V usage is TRBV6-2 or TRBV6-3 and J usage is TRBJ1-1; no firm D call. V dropped 4 bases and J dropped 0 bases, with 6 bases sitting between them. The CDR3 is 13 residues long. Germline CDR1 reads MNHEY; CDR2 reads SVGEGT. CDR3 in DNA: TGTGCCAGCAGTTCTCTCCTGAACACTGAAGCTTTCTTT. This codes for CASSSLLNTEAFF.

This chain links TRBV10-2 with TRBJ2-5, with 7 bases aligning to TRBD2. The germline gives CDR1 WSHSY, CDR2 SAAADI. The V gene end was trimmed by 8 bases and the J gene end by 3 bases; junction bases not matched to a gene: 15. This CDR3 comprises 16 residues. The CDR3 spells CASYVRGFGGKETQYF. Here the CDR3 DNA reads TGCGCCAGCTACGTGCGCGGTTTCGGGGGGAAAGAGACCCAGTACTTC.

Only a few counts were recorded for this clonotype. The rearrangement links TRBV5-5 to TRBJ1-2, with a tentative D call TRBD1 (5 bases). V lost 1 base and J 6 bases, leaving 13 bases between the germline ends. Germline loops: CDR1 SGHKS, CDR2 YYEKEE (reference sequence). This CDR3 is built from 14 residues. CDR3 protein: CASSLLGAGHGYTF. The CDR3 nucleotides are TGTGCCAGCAGCTTGTTAGGGGCAGGGCATGGCTACACCTTC.

CDR3 bases: TGCGCCAGCAGCCAACGCGGGGTAGGAAACACCATATATTTT. Protein product: CASSQRGVGNTIYF. The chain uses TRBV4-3 and TRBJ1-3, with D unclear. The CDR3 consists of 14 residues. Deletions cut 2 bases from V and 4 bases from J, with 9 bases between. The germline V gene encodes CDR1 LGHNA and CDR2 YSLEER.

V usage is TRBV18 and J usage is TRBJ1-1; D call uncertain. The CDR3 is 14 residues long. Germline CDR1 and CDR2: KGHSH and LQKENI. V shed 5 bases and J shed 1 base, with 11 bases lying between them. In DNA form, the CDR3 reads TGTGCCAGCTCAGCCGGACGGGGGAACACTGAAGCTTTCTTT. Protein sequence: CASSAGRGNTEAFF.

At least ten counts were recorded for this clonotype. V usage is TRBV5-1 and J usage is TRBJ2-5, with 12 bases lining up with TRBD2. Germline-derived CDR1 and CDR2 are SGHRS and YFSETQ. The CDR3 consists of 18 residues. Trimming removed 3 bases from V and 4 bases from J; junction bases left unmatched: 13. In DNA form, the CDR3 reads TGCGCCAGCAGCTCTGCTGGGCTAGCGGGGGGGCCTTCAGAGACCCAGTACTTC. Its protein product is CASSSAGLAGGPSETQYF.

This clonotype was counted once. The chain employs TRBV18 and TRBJ1-1; D is unresolved. Germline CDR1 reads KGHSH; CDR2 reads LQKENI. This CDR3 spans 15 amino acids. V was clipped by 4 bases and J by 5 bases, with 17 bases between them. This chain's CDR3 is CASSQRTGSYTEAFF. The DNA of the CDR3 is TGTGCCAGCTCACAACGGACCGGGAGCTATACTGAAGCTTTCTTT.

The chain is built from TRBV2 and TRBJ1-5; D may be TRBD1 (6 bases). CDR3 size: 14 residues. V was shortened by 2 bases and J by 2 bases, with 7 bases between the two germline ends. CDR1 and CDR2 from the germline V gene are SNHLY and FYNNEI. CDR3 nucleotide sequence: TGTGCCAGCAGTGAAAGGACAGGCAATCAGCCCCAGCATTTT. Its protein product is CASSERTGNQPQHF.

The chain uses TRBV7-6 and TRBJ1-1; D might be TRBD1 (6 bases). V was pared by 5 bases and J by 2 bases, with 15 bases between. Per the germline V gene, CDR1 is SGHVS and CDR2 is FNYEAQ. This CDR3 has 15 residues. CDR3 protein: CASSHGQTLNTEAFF. The CDR3 DNA reads TGTGCCAGCAGCCACGGACAGACCCTCAACACTGAAGCTTTCTTT.

This clonotype was observed at least ten times. The genes are TRBV7-9 and TRBJ2-7, with D perhaps matching TRBD1 (5 bases). This CDR3 has 15 amino acids. The germline V gene encodes CDR1 SEHNR and CDR2 FQNEAQ (reference sequence). V was shortened by 0 bases and J by 1 base, with 10 bases between the two germline ends. CDR3 protein: CASSLAVRASYEQYF. DNA of the CDR3: TGTGCCAGCAGCTTAGCTGTCAGGGCATCCTACGAGCAGTACTTC.

The rearrangement joins TRBV12-3 or TRBV12-4 to TRBJ2-5, with 12 bases matching TRBD2. CDR3 length: 15 residues. V lost 7 bases, J lost 7 bases, and 10 bases stayed unmatched. The CDR3, as DNA: TGTGCCAGCATCGATCAGACTAGCGGGGGCCTGACCCAGTACTTC. This gives the protein CASIDQTSGGLTQYF.

This clonotype has a handful of counts. The genes are TRBV7-3 and TRBJ2-3; D is unresolved. The germline gives CDR1 SGHTA, CDR2 FQGTGA. The CDR3 contains 13 residues. V lost 5 bases to trimming and J lost 6 bases, with 12 bases between them. The CDR3 loop is CASSPNERDTQYF. The CDR3 DNA reads TGTGCCAGCAGCCCCAATGAAAGGGATACGCAGTATTTT.

The J gene is TRBJ2-3, the V gene TRBV11-2; D is possibly TRBD2 (5 bases). The V gene's germline CDR1 is SGHAT and CDR2 FQNNGV. The V end lost 6 bases, the J end lost 2 bases, and 12 bases lay between the germline ends. This CDR3 is 14 amino acids long. Here the CDR3 reads CASSWGVLTDTQYF. The CDR3 coding sequence is TGTGCCAGCAGTTGGGGAGTGCTCACAGATACGCAGTATTTT.